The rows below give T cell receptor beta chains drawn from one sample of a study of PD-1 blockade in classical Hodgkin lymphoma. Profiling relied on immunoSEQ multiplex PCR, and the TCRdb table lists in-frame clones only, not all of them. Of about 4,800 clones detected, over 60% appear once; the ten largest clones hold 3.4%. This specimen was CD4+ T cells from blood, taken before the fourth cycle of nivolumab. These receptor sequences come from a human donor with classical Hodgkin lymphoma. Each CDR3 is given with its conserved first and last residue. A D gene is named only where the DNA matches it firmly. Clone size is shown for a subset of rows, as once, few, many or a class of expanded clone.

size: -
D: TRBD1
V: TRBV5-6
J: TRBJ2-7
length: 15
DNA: TGTGCCAGCAGCTTGGACCCCGCAGGGGGCGAGTTGGCGTACTTC
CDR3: CASSLDPAGGELAYF

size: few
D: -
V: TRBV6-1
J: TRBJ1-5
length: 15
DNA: TGTGCCAGCAGCCGACGCGACAGACGCAATCAGCCCCAGCATTTT
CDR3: CASSRRDRRNQPQHF

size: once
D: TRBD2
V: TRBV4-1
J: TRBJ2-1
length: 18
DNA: TGCGCCAGCAGCCAAGCCAACCCACTAGCGGGGTACAACAATGAGCAGTTCTTC
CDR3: CASSQANPLAGYNNEQFF

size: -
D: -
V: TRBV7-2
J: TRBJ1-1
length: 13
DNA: TGTGCCAGCAGCCCCCTAGCGAGGGGTGAAGCTTTCTTT
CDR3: CASSPLARGEAFF

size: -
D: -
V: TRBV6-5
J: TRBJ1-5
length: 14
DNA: TGTGCCAGCAGTTATTCGGGGAGCAATCAGCCCCAGCATTTT
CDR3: CASSYSGSNQPQHF

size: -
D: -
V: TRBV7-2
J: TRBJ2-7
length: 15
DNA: TGTGCCAGCAGCTTAGATGGTAGAGAGAGCCACGAGCAGTACTTC
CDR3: CASSLDGRESHEQYF

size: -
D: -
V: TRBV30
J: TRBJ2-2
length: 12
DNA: TGTGCCTGGAGTGCAGGGGTTGGGGAGCTGTTTTTT
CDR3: CAWSAGVGELFF

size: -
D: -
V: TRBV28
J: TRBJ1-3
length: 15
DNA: TGTGCCAGCAGTTTACTTCAGAGCTCTGGAAACACCATATATTTT
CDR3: CASSLLQSSGNTIYF

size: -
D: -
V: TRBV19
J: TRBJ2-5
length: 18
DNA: TGTGCCAGTAGTACCGACTCTGCTTCCGGGACAAGACGAGGGACCCAGTACTTC
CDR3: CASSTDSASGTRRGTQYF

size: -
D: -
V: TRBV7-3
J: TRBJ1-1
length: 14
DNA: TGTGCCAGCAGCGGAGATCGGGGGAACACTGAAGCTTTCTTT
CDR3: CASSGDRGNTEAFF

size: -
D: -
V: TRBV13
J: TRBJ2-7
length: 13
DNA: TGTGCCAGCAGCTTGCGGCAGGCCTACGAGCAGTACTTC
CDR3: CASSLRQAYEQYF

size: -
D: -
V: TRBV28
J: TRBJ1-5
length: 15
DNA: TGTGCCAGCAGTTTCAGGTGGGGTAGCAATCAGCCCCAGCATTTT
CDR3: CASSFRWGSNQPQHF

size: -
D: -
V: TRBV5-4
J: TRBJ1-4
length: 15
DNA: TGTGCCAGCAGCTCTACAGGGAATTCTAATGAAAAACTGTTTTTT
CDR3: CASSSTGNSNEKLFF

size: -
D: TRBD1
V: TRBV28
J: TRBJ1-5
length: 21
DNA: TGTGCCAGCACCGATGGGACAGGGGAAATCTGGTTTCAGGGAGGCAATCAGCCCCAGCATTTT
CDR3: CASTDGTGEIWFQGGNQPQHF

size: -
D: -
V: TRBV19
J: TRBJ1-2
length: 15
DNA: TGTGCCAGTAGTATCGGGAACACCTTGCTCTATGGCTACACCTTC
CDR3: CASSIGNTLLYGYTF

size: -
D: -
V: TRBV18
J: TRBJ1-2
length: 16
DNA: TGTGCCAGCTCACCATCCGGACAGCCAGCTAACTATGGCTACACCTTC
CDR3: CASSPSGQPANYGYTF

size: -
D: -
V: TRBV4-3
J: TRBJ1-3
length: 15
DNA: TGCGCCAGCAGCCAAGCAGGGACCTCTGGAAACACCATATATTTT
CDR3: CASSQAGTSGNTIYF

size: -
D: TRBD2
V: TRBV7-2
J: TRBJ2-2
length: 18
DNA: TGTGCCAGCAGCTTTCAAGGACTAGCGGGGGCCAACACCGGGGAGCTGTTTTTT
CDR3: CASSFQGLAGANTGELFF

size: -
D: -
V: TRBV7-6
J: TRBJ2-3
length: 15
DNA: TGTGCCAGCAGCTTAGGGGTGGAAATCACAGATACGCAGTATTTT
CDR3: CASSLGVEITDTQYF

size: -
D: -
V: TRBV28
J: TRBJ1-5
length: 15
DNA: TGTGCCAGCAGTCCCCGCCTAAGAATCAATCAGCCCCAGCATTTT
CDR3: CASSPRLRINQPQHF

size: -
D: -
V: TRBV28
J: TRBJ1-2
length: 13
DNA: TGTGCCAGCTCCTCACAGCCTCTCTATGGCTACACCTTC
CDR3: CASSSQPLYGYTF

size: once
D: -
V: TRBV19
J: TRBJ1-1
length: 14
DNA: TGTGCCAGCCGAAAAGCCAGGGTTAACACTGAAGCTTTCTTT
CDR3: CASRKARVNTEAFF

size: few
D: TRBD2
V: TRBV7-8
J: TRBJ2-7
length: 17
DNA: TGTGCCAGCAGCTTCCGGAAACTAGCGGGGGTAGTGGACGAGCAGTACTTC
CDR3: CASSFRKLAGVVDEQYF

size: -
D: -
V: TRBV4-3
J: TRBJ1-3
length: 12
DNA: TGCGCCAGCAGCCAAGAAGGAAACACCATATATTTT
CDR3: CASSQEGNTIYF